Presented here are 8 T cell receptor beta chains from one specimen sequenced in a study of beta chain features in type 1 diabetes. The whole isolated RNA underwent reverse transcription, so sequencing captured expressed TCRB transcripts. Here immunoSEQ multiplex PCR was the method, and the copy in TCRdb shows in-frame clones only, minus some. The sample lists tens of thousands of clones, roughly 30% occurring once. The specimen was stem cell memory CD4+ T cells from blood. The receptors here all came from a woman aged 18-29 years in good health.

This sequence joins TRBV4-1 and TRBJ1-6, with 9 positions matching TRBD1. V dropped 4 bases and J dropped 5; count of bases not matched to a gene: 6. From germline, CDR1 is MGHRA and CDR2 YSYEKL. The CDR3 length is 16 residues. The CDR3 sequence is CASSLYGTGNNSPLHF. CDR3 in DNA: TGCGCCAGCAGCCTATACGGGACAGGGAATAATTCACCCCTCCACTTT.

The rearrangement links TRBV30 to TRBJ2-2, with 8 bases fitting TRBD1. With V trimmed by 4 bases and J by 2 bases, 9 bases remained unmatched. Germline CDR1 reads GTSNPN; CDR2 reads SVGIG (reference sequence). This CDR3 has 16 amino acids. The CDR3, as DNA: TGTGCCTGGAAGTTCAAAGGACAGGGAAACACCGGGGAGCTGTTTTTT. Translated, it gives CAWKFKGQGNTGELFF.

V and J are TRBV18 and TRBJ1-1, with 8 nucleotides matching TRBD1. CDR3 length: 15 amino acids. Germline V gene lookup returns CDR1 KGHSH and CDR2 LQKENI. Trimming cost V 3 bases and J 4 bases; bases outside gene matches: 7. The CDR3 nucleotides read TGTGCCAGCTCACCGGTACAGGGGGGCTTCACTGAAGCTTTCTTT. It encodes CASSPVQGGFTEAFF.

This clone was counted between two and nine times. V is TRBV5-1 and J is TRBJ2-5, with TRBD1 matching over 11 bases. V lost 4 bases, J lost 2 bases, and 7 bases stayed unmatched. This CDR3 contains 16 residues. The V gene's germline CDR1 is SGHRS and CDR2 YFSETQ. For the CDR3, the DNA is TGCGCCAGCAGCGGCGGGACAGGGGGTCGGCAAGAGACCCAGTACTTC. Its protein product is CASSGGTGGRQETQYF.

V usage is TRBV5-6 and J usage is TRBJ2-1; perhaps TRBD2 as D (5 bases). This CDR3 spans 16 amino acids. Germline loops: CDR1 SGHDT, CDR2 YYEEEE. V shed 4 bases and J shed 5 bases, with 19 bases lying between them. CDR3: CASSPPLGEGDNEQFF. The CDR3 nucleotides read TGTGCCAGCAGCCCCCCCCTGGGAGAGGGAGACAATGAGCAGTTCTTC.

V is TRBV14 and J is TRBJ1-6, with D uncertain. V lost 3 bases and J 8 bases, leaving 11 bases between the germline ends. Germline lookup yields CDR1 SGHDN and CDR2 FVKESK. This CDR3 has 14 residues. The CDR3: CASSQVSRHSPLHF. The CDR3 DNA reads TGTGCCAGCAGCCAGGTTTCCAGGCATTCACCCCTCCACTTT.

The rearrangement joins TRBV18 to TRBJ2-5, with D possibly being TRBD1 (6 bases). CDR1 KGHSH and CDR2 LQKENI come from the germline V gene. V was clipped by 0 bases and J by 5 bases, with 10 bases between them. This CDR3 is 14 amino acids long. The CDR3 here is CASSPPAGVETQYF. CDR3 coding DNA: TGTGCCAGCTCACCACCTGCAGGGGTCGAGACCCAGTACTTC.

This clone turned up a few times. This chain uses TRBV6-1 with TRBJ2-7; 9 bases are shared with TRBD1. There are 14 residues in the CDR3. Per the germline V gene, CDR1 is MNHNS and CDR2 is SASEGT. The V and J ends lost 5 bases and 0 bases, in that order; junction bases with no gene match: 2. The DNA for the CDR3 is TGTGCCAGCAGTTGGACAGGGGACTCCTACGAGCAGTACTTC. Protein: CASSWTGDSYEQYF.